This T cell receptor (beta chain) appears in the sequencing data of a study of T cell repertoires in cytomegalovirus infection. Overall study context: Newly reported HLA-C-restricted and thoroughly characterized HLA-B-restricted CMV epitopes were employed. CMV infection and matching HLA type were both indicated by public TCR beta signatures.

This CDR3 is built from 13 residues. J lost 7 bases, V lost 5 bases, and 7 bases had no gene match. Germline CDR1 reads MNHEY; CDR2 reads SVGEGT. One entry per CDR3 protein results from TCRdb running MiXCR on the reads. The sample carries about 47,000 distinct CDR3 sequences, nearly 20% recorded once. As regards this clonotype: Its antigen is currently unknown.

This TCR derives from a human donor in good health (CMV status not recorded). Some clones in this sample may be carry-over from other donors' samples. The input for sequencing was CD8+ T cells from cultured PBMCs, taken from culture after CMV antigen stimulation. The chain carries TRBV6-2 or TRBV6-3 and TRBJ2-5; 7 bases agree with TRBD1. The CDR3 nucleotides read TGTGCCAGCAGTCACGGGACAGCCCGGACCCAGTACTTC. This sequence encodes CASSHGTARTQYF.